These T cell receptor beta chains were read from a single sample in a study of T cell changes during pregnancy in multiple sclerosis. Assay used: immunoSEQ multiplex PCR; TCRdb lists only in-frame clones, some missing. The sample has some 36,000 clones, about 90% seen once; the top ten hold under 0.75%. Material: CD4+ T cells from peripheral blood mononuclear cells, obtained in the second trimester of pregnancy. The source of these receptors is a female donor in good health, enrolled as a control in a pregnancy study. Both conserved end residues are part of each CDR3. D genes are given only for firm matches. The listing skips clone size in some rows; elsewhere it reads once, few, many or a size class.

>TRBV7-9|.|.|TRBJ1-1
TGTGCCAGCAGCTATTACCCGGCGGAATTGAACACTGAAGCTTTCTTT
CASSYYPAELNTEAFF
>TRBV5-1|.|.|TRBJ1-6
TGCGCCAGCAGCCCCGGACAGTCGAGTTCACCCCTCCACTTT
CASSPGQSSSPLHF
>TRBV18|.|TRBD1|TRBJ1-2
TGTGCCAGCTCATCGACAGGGGGCGACCAAAGTGGCTACACCTTC
CASSSTGGDQSGYTF
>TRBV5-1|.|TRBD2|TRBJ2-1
TGCGCCAGCAGCTCCCTCCCTCCGACTAGCGGGGGGGCGAATGAGCAGTTCTTC
CASSSLPPTSGGANEQFF
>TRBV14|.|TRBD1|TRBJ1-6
TGTGCCAGCAGCCAAGGCAGGGGGAGCTCACCCCTCCACTTT
CASSQGRGSSPLHF
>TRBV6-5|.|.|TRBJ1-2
TGTGCCAGCAGTCGAGACAGTACGGCGCTCGATATTACCTTC
CASSRDSTALDITF
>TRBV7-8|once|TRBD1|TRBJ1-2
TGTGCCAGCAAACCTCCCGGGACAGCCTATGGCTACACCTTC
CASKPPGTAYGYTF
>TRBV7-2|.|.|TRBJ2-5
TGTGCCAGCAGCCAGACCAGGGGCGAGACCCAGTACTTC
CASSQTRGETQYF
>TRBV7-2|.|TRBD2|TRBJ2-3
TGTGCCAGCAGCTTAATGGGAGGGATCACAGATACGCAGTATTTT
CASSLMGGITDTQYF
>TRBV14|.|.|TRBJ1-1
TGTGCCAGCAGCCAACGCGGGGGACCCCTGCAAGCTTTCTTT
CASSQRGGPLQAFF
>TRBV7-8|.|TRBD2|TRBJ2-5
TGTGCCAGCAGCCCCCGGACTAGCGGGGGGGCCTTTGAGACCCAGTACTTC
CASSPRTSGGAFETQYF
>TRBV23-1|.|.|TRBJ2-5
TGCGCCAGCAGCCGCCGAAGAGGCCCATATGGAGAGACCCAGTACTTC
CASSRRRGPYGETQYF
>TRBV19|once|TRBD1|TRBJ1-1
TGTGCCAGTAGTATTGGCAGGGGGACGGTGAACACTGAAGCTTTCTTT
CASSIGRGTVNTEAFF
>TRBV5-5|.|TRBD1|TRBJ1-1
TGTGCCAGCAGCCCACAGAGGACAGGGACAACTGAAGCTTTCTTT
CASSPQRTGTTEAFF